The clone carrying this T cell receptor (beta chain) showed up just a few times. Its antigen is unknown. Germline V gene data show CDR1 as SGHNT and CDR2 as YYREEE (reference sequence). V shed 0 bases and J shed 3 bases, with 8 bases lying between them. The CDR3 has 14 residues. This library used 300 to 500 ng RNA and molecular barcoded adaptors spanning alpha/delta and beta/gamma chains. Each CDR3 protein is one row after TCRdb ran MiXCR on the reads. The data show 43,000 or so distinct CDR3 sequences, approximately 12% seen once. The sample is drawn from a study of read filtering for tumor transcriptome and immune sequencing. The overall study: Eight or nine patients were R-ISS I, 16 were R-ISS II, six or seven were R-ISS III.

General study points: Dropping single-read clonotypes raised IR-seq and RNA-seq shared-clonotype correlation.

The source of this sequence is a donor aged 40 or older with multiple myeloma. The chain is built from TRBV5-4 and TRBJ2-3, with D hard to call. Sequencing was performed on a population of CD138-negative cells sorted from bone marrow. The DNA of the CDR3 is TGTGCCAGCAGCTTGGAGGGCCGGACAGATACGCAGTATTTT. Protein sequence: CASSLEGRTDTQYF.